A selection of T cell receptor beta chains follows, all from one sample in a study of identical twins. TCRdb called the 5' RACE reads again in MiXCR, with one record for every CDR3 protein. This sample yields some 500,000 distinct CDR3 sequences, of which about 20% are seen a single time; around 1% belongs to the top ten. The same data also contributed to another study, on T cells expressing NK-cell markers.

The sample taken for sequencing was CD4+ T cells sorted from blood. These receptors originate from a woman aged 18-29 years in good health. Both conserved end residues are part of each CDR3. A D gene is named only where the DNA matches it firmly. The size field is filled for only some rows; it gives once, few, many or a size class.

v_call	clone_size	cdr3_length	j_call	d_call	cdr3_nt	cdr3_aa
TRBV3-1	-	15	TRBJ2-2	TRBD2	TGTGCCAGCAGTCTAGCGGGAGATGGCACCGGGGAGCTGTTTTTT	CASSLAGDGTGELFF
TRBV10-3	many	12	TRBJ2-5	-	TGTGCCACCGCGACTGGGGGGGAGACCCAGTACTTC	CATATGGETQYF
TRBV10-2	few	16	TRBJ2-1	-	TGCGCCAGCAGTGGGGGTAGTGGCAGGGGCGGGAATGAGCAGTTCTTC	CASSGGSGRGGNEQFF
TRBV12-3/TRBV12-4	many	12	TRBJ1-2	-	TGTGCCAGCAGTTTAGGACAGTATGGCTACACCTTC	CASSLGQYGYTF
TRBV7-8	many	14	TRBJ1-1	-	TGTGCCAGCAGCTTAGGGTCCCTGAACACTGAAGCTTTCTTT	CASSLGSLNTEAFF
TRBV27	few	15	TRBJ2-5	-	TGTGCCAGCAGTTCGGGGGCGGGGCGCCAAGAGACCCAGTACTTC	CASSSGAGRQETQYF
TRBV12-3/TRBV12-4	many	18	TRBJ2-3	-	TGTGCCAGCAGTTTAGAAGATGAGTTTGCACGGCGCACAGATACGCAGTATTTT	CASSLEDEFARRTDTQYF
TRBV6-2/TRBV6-3	few	14	TRBJ2-1	TRBD2	TGTGCCAGCATCCCGCTAGCGGGAGGGAATGAGCAGTTCTTC	CASIPLAGGNEQFF
TRBV5-4	-	13	TRBJ2-1	-	TGTGCCAGCAGCCCCTTGACAGGCAATGAGCAGTTCTTC	CASSPLTGNEQFF
TRBV7-9	few	14	TRBJ2-7	TRBD2	TGTGCCAGCAGCTTCTCTAGCGGAGCCTACGAGCAGTACTTC	CASSFSSGAYEQYF
TRBV5-1	few	13	TRBJ2-5	-	TGCGCCAGCACGCGGGCCCCCCAAGAGACCCAGTACTTC	CASTRAPQETQYF